This TCR beta chain was profiled in a study of shared clonotypes between healthy human individuals. Around 30,000 T cell genomes (approximately 0.2 ug DNA) went into each sorted-subset replicate. The repertoire was sequenced with immunoSEQ multiplex PCR; TCRdb's copy has only in-frame clones and lacks some. The sample gives 950,000 to 1,300,000 clones, under 80% of which show up once; approximately 1.5% is in the top ten. The receptor was isolated from a young man in good health. Sequencing input: memory CD4+ T cells sorted from blood. Regarding subset: CD45RA-negative fraction.

The CDR3: CASSVALDPQYTQYF. The CDR3 DNA reads TGTGCCAGCAGCGTAGCACTCGACCCCCAGTATACGCAGTATTTT. The V gene is TRBV9, the J gene TRBJ2-3; D remains ambiguous. The V gene's germline CDR1 is SGDLS and CDR2 YYNGEE. With 0 bases removed from V and 7 bases from J, the gap between germline ends came to 15 bases. This CDR3 contains 15 residues.